These T cell receptor beta chains were read from a single sample in a study of breast tumors, draining lymph nodes, adjacent tissues. Via MiXCR, TCRdb re-called the multiplex PCR reads, giving one row per CDR3 protein. Of around 130,000 distinct CDR3 sequences listed, 20% are singletons. Sequencing used axillary lymph node tissue. The receptors were sampled from a female donor with breast cancer. Some clones in this sample may be carry-over from other donors' samples. Each CDR3 is given with its conserved first and last residue. The D gene is left open where the match is weak. The size field is filled for only some rows; it gives once, few, many or a size class.

D gene: NA
V gene: TRBV20-1
J gene: TRBJ2-5
clone size: many
CDR3 protein: CSARGGTNGETQYF
CDR3 DNA: TGCAGTGCTAGAGGGGGGACCAACGGTGAGACCCAGTACTTC

D gene: NA
V gene: TRBV4-1
J gene: TRBJ1-5
clone size: many
CDR3 protein: CASSQIASNQPQHF
CDR3 DNA: TGCGCCAGCAGCCAAATCGCTTCCAATCAGCCCCAGCATTTT

D gene: NA
V gene: TRBV2
J gene: TRBJ2-5
clone size: many
CDR3 protein: CATGAGLGETQYF
CDR3 DNA: TGTGCCACTGGGGCGGGCCTCGGGGAGACCCAGTACTTC

D gene: NA
V gene: TRBV2
J gene: TRBJ1-3
clone size: many
CDR3 protein: CASSATWTDGNTIYF
CDR3 DNA: TGTGCCAGCAGTGCAACCTGGACGGATGGAAACACCATATATTTT

D gene: TRBD1
V gene: TRBV24-1
J gene: TRBJ1-4
clone size: many
CDR3 protein: CATSGGTGDQDNEKLFF
CDR3 DNA: TGTGCCACCAGTGGCGGGACAGGGGATCAGGACAATGAAAAACTGTTTTTT

D gene: TRBD2
V gene: TRBV20-1
J gene: TRBJ2-1
clone size: NA
CDR3 protein: CSASSRTSGSYNEQSF
CDR3 DNA: TGCAGTGCTAGCTCCCGGACTAGCGGGTCTTACAATGAGCAGTCCTTC

D gene: NA
V gene: TRBV7-2
J gene: TRBJ2-7
clone size: many
CDR3 protein: CASSLGRSTYEQYF
CDR3 DNA: TGTGCCAGCAGCTTGGGCAGGTCAACCTACGAGCAGTACTTC

D gene: TRBD2
V gene: TRBV3-1
J gene: TRBJ2-3
clone size: NA
CDR3 protein: CASSQRGADTQYF
CDR3 DNA: TGTGCCAGCAGCCAGCGGGGGGCAGATACGCAGTATTTT

D gene: TRBD1
V gene: TRBV3-1
J gene: TRBJ2-4
clone size: NA
CDR3 protein: CASSQASRDRVYF
CDR3 DNA: TGTGCCAGCAGCCAAGCGTCTCGGGACAGGGTGTACTTC

D gene: NA
V gene: TRBV6-5
J gene: TRBJ1-5
clone size: many
CDR3 protein: CASSYNRAGQPQHF
CDR3 DNA: TGTGCCAGCAGTTATAACAGGGCCGGCCAGCCCCAGCATTTT

D gene: NA
V gene: TRBV10-3
J gene: TRBJ2-1
clone size: many
CDR3 protein: CAISELSEANNEQFF
CDR3 DNA: TGTGCCATCAGTGAGTTAAGCGAGGCCAACAATGAGCAGTTCTTC

D gene: TRBD2
V gene: TRBV27
J gene: TRBJ2-1
clone size: few
CDR3 protein: CASSLWTSRSYNEQFF
CDR3 DNA: TGTGCCAGCAGTTTATGGACTAGCCGCTCCTACAATGAGCAGTTCTTC

D gene: NA
V gene: TRBV5-6
J gene: TRBJ2-4
clone size: NA
CDR3 protein: CASSLRSGSKRYF
CDR3 DNA: TGTGCCAGCAGCTTGAGGAGCGGTAGCAAGCGCTACTTC

D gene: NA
V gene: TRBV27
J gene: TRBJ1-2
clone size: many
CDR3 protein: CASSLGSSYGYTF
CDR3 DNA: TGTGCCAGCAGTTTAGGGTCTAGTTATGGCTACACCTTC

D gene: TRBD2
V gene: TRBV5-5
J gene: TRBJ2-3
clone size: many
CDR3 protein: CASRSELAGVGDTQYF
CDR3 DNA: TGTGCCAGCAGATCGGAACTAGCGGGGGTTGGGGATACGCAGTATTTT

D gene: NA
V gene: TRBV20-1
J gene: TRBJ2-3
clone size: many
CDR3 protein: CSARARDSFTDTQYF
CDR3 DNA: TGCAGTGCTAGAGCGCGGGACAGCTTCACAGATACGCAGTATTTT

D gene: NA
V gene: TRBV28
J gene: TRBJ2-1
clone size: NA
CDR3 protein: CASSSNSGDNEQFF
CDR3 DNA: TGTGCCAGCAGTTCCAACTCAGGGGACAATGAGCAGTTCTTC

D gene: NA
V gene: TRBV7-9
J gene: TRBJ1-2
clone size: many
CDR3 protein: CASSGHSLANYGYTF
CDR3 DNA: TGTGCCAGCAGCGGACACAGCCTCGCTAACTATGGCTACACCTTC

D gene: TRBD1
V gene: TRBV11-1
J gene: TRBJ1-2
clone size: once
CDR3 protein: CASSPGTGSVYGYTF
CDR3 DNA: TGTGCCAGCAGCCCCGGGACAGGTTCTGTCTACGGCTACACCTTC

D gene: TRBD1
V gene: TRBV19
J gene: TRBJ2-4
clone size: few
CDR3 protein: CASSMWAGGRGQDLAKNIQYF
CDR3 DNA: TGTGCCAGTAGTATGTGGGCAGGGGGCAGGGGACAGGACTTAGCCAAAAACATTCAGTACTTC

D gene: NA
V gene: TRBV20-1
J gene: TRBJ1-5
clone size: many
CDR3 protein: CSARRGGSNQPQHF
CDR3 DNA: TGCAGTGCTAGAAGAGGGGGAAGCAATCAGCCCCAGCATTTT